This T cell receptor (beta chain) came from a study of cytomegalovirus exposure and HLA in healthy donors. Primers: 60 Vbeta forward and 13 Jbeta reverse. Using immunoSEQ multiplex PCR, the repertoire was profiled, and TCRdb retains in-frame clones only, with some absent. The repertoire holds around 250,000 clones, with 81% as singletons. This clone was detected once. This CDR3 has 12 residues. V lost 1 base to trimming and J lost 12 bases; unmatched junction nucleotides: 2. The germline V gene encodes CDR1 MGHRA and CDR2 YSYEKL. V usage is TRBV4-1 and J usage is TRBJ2-1, with 8 bases aligning to TRBD2. The receptor was isolated from a woman in her fifties or sixties in good health and CMV-seropositive. What was sequenced was PBMCs. The CDR3 region has the DNA TGCGCCAGCAGCCAAGGGCTAGCGGGGCAGTTCTTC. It translates to CASSQGLAGQFF.